A single sample gave rise to the 15 T cell receptor beta chains below, sequenced in a study of shared clonotypes between healthy human individuals. The data were produced by immunoSEQ multiplex PCR, yet TCRdb's version contains in-frame clones alone and is incomplete. The table has approximately 1.5 million clones, about 98.5% seen once. The specimen was naive CD4+ T cells sorted from blood. Subset specified: CD45RA+ positively selected. The source is a man aged 25-45 years in good health.

The chain couples TRBV7-2 to TRBJ1-1; 7 bases fit TRBD1. The CDR3 has 15 amino acids. Per germline, CDR1 SGHTA and CDR2 FQGNSA. V dropped 1 base and J dropped 5; count of bases not matched to a gene: 7. The CDR3, as DNA: TGTGCCAGCAGCTTAGAGACAGGGCTGCGGACTGAAGCTTTCTTT. Protein: CASSLETGLRTEAFF.

The gene calls are TRBV10-3 and TRBJ1-5, with 9 bases matching TRBD1. CDR1 and CDR2 from the germline V gene are ENHRY and SYGVKD. Unmatched junction bases numbered 8, after V lost 4 bases and J lost 7 bases. CDR3 length: 15 amino acids. The CDR3 DNA follows: TGTGCCATCAGTGCAAGGACAGGGGCTGACCAGCCCCAGCATTTT. Encoded protein: CAISARTGADQPQHF.

The chain recombines TRBV27 with TRBJ1-5; D is unresolved. This CDR3 is 13 amino acids long. Trimming removed 5 bases at V and 0 bases at J, with 5 bases between. Germline V gene lookup returns CDR1 MNHEY and CDR2 SMNVEV (reference sequence). The CDR3 here is CASSEGSNQPQHF. DNA of the CDR3: TGTGCCAGCAGTGAGGGTAGCAATCAGCCCCAGCATTTT.

This rearrangement joins TRBV29-1 to TRBJ2-1; 8 bases map to TRBD2. CDR3 length equals 11 residues. V lost 7 bases and J lost 10; bases outside the gene matches: 6. Germline values: CDR1 SQVTM, CDR2 ANQGSEA. CDR3 DNA: TGCAGCGACCGACTAGCGCACGAGCAGTTCTTC. The encoded protein is CSDRLAHEQFF.

The gene calls are TRBV5-1 and TRBJ2-7; D is possibly TRBD2 (6 bases). The germline V gene encodes CDR1 SGHRS and CDR2 YFSETQ. This CDR3 comprises 11 residues. Trimming left V 5 bases short and J 6 bases short, with 9 bases between. The CDR3 spells CASRMGGEQYF. CDR3 coding DNA: TGCGCCAGCAGGATGGGGGGCGAGCAGTACTTC.

The chain is built from TRBV19 and TRBJ1-5; D not resolved. V lost 6 bases and J 0 bases, leaving 12 bases between the germline ends. The length of the CDR3 is 15 residues. Germline loops: CDR1 LNHDA, CDR2 SQIVND (reference sequence). The CDR3 is CASSGTDLSNQPQHF. The CDR3 DNA sequence: TGTGCCAGTAGCGGTACAGACCTTAGCAATCAGCCCCAGCATTTT. Looking up the rest from reference TRBV19 and TRBJ1-5 gives the full variable domain: DGGITQSPKYLFRKEGQNVTLSCEQNLNHDAMYWYRQDPGQGLRLIYYSQIVNDFQKGDIAEGYSVSREKKESFPLTVTSAQKNPTAFYLCASSGTDLSNQPQHFGDGTRLSIL.

J is TRBJ1-4 and V is TRBV27, with D unclear. The CDR3 totals 14 residues. The V and J ends lost 5 bases and 7 bases respectively, with 14 bases between them. CDR1 and CDR2 (germline): MNHEY, SMNVEV (reference sequence). CDR3 residues: CASSHDTTGEKLFF. CDR3 nucleotide sequence: TGTGCCAGCAGTCACGACACTACTGGTGAAAAACTGTTTTTT.

As concerns this clone: The sample holds other DNA sequences that translate to the same CDR3. The rearrangement links TRBV9 to TRBJ2-7, with 11 bases aligning to TRBD1. The CDR3 has 14 amino acids. Germline V gene lookup returns CDR1 SGDLS and CDR2 YYNGEE. V was pared by 4 bases and J by 3 bases, with 3 bases of the junction left unmatched. This CDR3 is CASSRGTGGYEQYF. The CDR3 DNA sequence: TGTGCCAGCAGCCGCGGGACAGGGGGCTACGAGCAGTACTTC. Complete variable domain (other parts from reference TRBV9 and TRBJ2-7): DSGVTQTPKHLITATGQRVTLRCSPRSGDLSVYWYQQSLDQGLQFLIQYYNGEERAKGNILERFSAQQFPDLHSELNLSSLELGDSALYFCASSRGTGGYEQYFGPGTRLTVT.

CDR3 DNA: TGTGCCAGCAGCTACCGATGGGAAAGCTCTGGGGCCAACGTCCTGACTTTC. It encodes CASSYRWESSGANVLTF. This sequence joins TRBV7-9 and TRBJ2-6; D ambiguous. CDR1 and CDR2 (germline): SEHNR, FQNEAQ (reference sequence). The CDR3 contains 17 residues. Trimming pared 4 bases from V and 0 bases from J, leaving 13 bases between.

The chain has TRBV4-1 and TRBJ1-3, with D perhaps matching TRBD1 (6 bases). V shed 4 bases and J shed 2 bases, with 15 bases lying between them. Germline CDR1 reads MGHRA; CDR2 reads YSYEKL. This CDR3 contains 16 residues. This CDR3 reads CASSLNPDSAGNTIYF. In nucleotides, the CDR3 is TGCGCCAGCAGCCTCAACCCGGACAGCGCTGGAAACACCATATATTTT.

A remark on this clone: Other DNA variants within this sample encode the same CDR3. The rearrangement links TRBV18 to TRBJ2-5, with unresolved D. The CDR3 sequence is 12 residues long. In germline, CDR1 is KGHSH, CDR2 LQKENI. Trimming left V 6 bases short and J 5 bases short, with 10 bases between. CDR3 protein: CASSPVLETQYF. As DNA, the CDR3 is TGTGCCAGCTCCCCTGTTCTGGAGACCCAGTACTTC.

This clone showed up just a few times. This sample includes further DNA sequences coding for the same CDR3. This chain joins TRBV5-1 and TRBJ2-2; D remains unclear. From germline, CDR1 is SGHRS and CDR2 YFSETQ. V was pared by 0 bases and J by 4 bases, with 4 bases between. The CDR3 contains 13 residues. The CDR3 reads CASSLVGTGELFF. Written as DNA, the CDR3 is TGCGCCAGCAGCTTGGTGGGCACCGGGGAGCTGTTTTTT.

The CDR3 sequence is CASSPVSGQGYEQYF. CDR3 coding DNA: TGTGCCAGCAGCCCCGTTTCGGGACAGGGCTACGAGCAGTACTTC. This chain links TRBV5-4 with TRBJ2-7; 9 bases are a match to TRBD1. Germline loops: CDR1 SGHNT, CDR2 YYREEE (reference sequence). This CDR3 contains 15 residues. The V segment lost 4 bases and the J segment 3 bases; nucleotides outside the gene matches: 8.

V and J are TRBV4-1 and TRBJ2-2; 13 bases line up with TRBD2. The CDR3 consists of 16 residues. V was clipped by 2 bases and J by 4 bases; unmatched bases: 1. Germline values: CDR1 MGHRA, CDR2 YSYEKL. Here the CDR3 DNA reads TGCGCCAGCAGCCAACGGACTAGCGGGAGCACCGGGGAGCTGTTTTTT. The encoded protein is CASSQRTSGSTGELFF.

The chain is built from TRBV25-1 and TRBJ1-4; D call uncertain. CDR3 size: 13 residues. Looked up from germline, CDR1 is MGHDK and CDR2 is SYGVNS. V dropped 7 bases and J dropped 5 bases, with 11 bases sitting between them. For the CDR3, the DNA is TGTGCCAGCATGGGAGTTGGAAATGAAAAACTGTTTTTT. Protein: CASMGVGNEKLFF.